Listed here are 30 T cell receptor beta chains from one sample, sequenced in a study of Tregs in tolerant kidney transplant recipients. Assay used: immunoSEQ multiplex PCR; TCRdb lists only in-frame clones, some missing. The sample has around 43,000 clones, less than 95% seen once. Input material: Tregs from blood. The receptors shown here come from a human donor in good health.

This rearrangement joins TRBV2 to TRBJ2-5; 7 bases map to TRBD2. The length of the CDR3 is 13 residues. In germline, CDR1 is SNHLY, CDR2 FYNNEI. V lost 6 bases, J lost 5 bases, and 6 bases stayed unmatched. This CDR3 is CASRRLAVETQYF. CDR3 bases: TGTGCCAGCAGAAGACTAGCAGTGGAGACCCAGTACTTC.

V and J are TRBV6-5 and TRBJ2-2, with D maybe TRBD2 (5 bases). CDR3 size: 16 residues. Germline loops: CDR1 MNHEY, CDR2 SVGAGI. Deletions cut 0 bases from V and 4 bases from J, with 12 bases between. The CDR3, as DNA: TGTGCCAGCAGTTACTCGAGCCTAGCCTTCACCGGGGAGCTGTTTTTT. This encodes CASSYSSLAFTGELFF.

The chain couples TRBV2 to TRBJ2-5, with TRBD2 as a possible D gene (6 bases). The CDR3 sequence is 13 residues long. The V end lost 5 bases, the J end lost 1 base, and 8 bases lay between the germline ends. CDR1 and CDR2 from the germline V gene are SNHLY and FYNNEI. The CDR3, as DNA: TGTGCCAGCAGTCGGGACTTCCAAGAGACCCAGTACTTC. Its protein product is CASSRDFQETQYF.

There are a few counts of this clone. The gene calls are TRBV6-5 and TRBJ2-7; perhaps TRBD1 as D (5 bases). The V end lost 0 bases, the J end lost 2 bases, and 8 bases lay between the germline ends. The germline V gene has CDR1 MNHEY and CDR2 SVGAGI. The CDR3 is made up of 14 amino acids. The CDR3 DNA reads as TGTGCCAGCAGTTACTCCTCCAGGGCCTACGAGCAGTACTTC. Its translation is CASSYSSRAYEQYF.

The CDR3 reads CASSVVEGGTGNTIYF. CDR3 coding DNA: TGTGCCAGCAGCGTAGTGGAAGGGGGCACAGGAAACACCATATATTTT. The genes are TRBV9 and TRBJ1-3; 7 nucleotides agree with TRBD1. Trimming at V came to 0 bases and at J to 4 bases, leaving 7 bases not matched to a gene. Germline-derived CDR1 and CDR2 are SGDLS and YYNGEE. The CDR3 covers 16 residues.

The rearrangement uses TRBV18 and TRBJ1-1; the D gene is possibly TRBD1 (5 bases). Per germline, CDR1 KGHSH and CDR2 LQKENI. The ends were cut back, 3 bases at V and 5 bases at J, with 10 bases in the middle. This CDR3 contains 13 residues. This CDR3 reads CASSPRQGTEAFF. CDR3 bases: TGTGCCAGCTCACCGCGGCAGGGTACTGAAGCTTTCTTT.

V and J are TRBV18 and TRBJ1-2; D is unresolved. The CDR3 contains 12 residues. The germline V and J ends were trimmed by 3 bases and 9 bases, with 11 bases remaining between them. Germline CDR1 KGHSH, CDR2 LQKENI. The CDR3 is CASSPAEGRYTF. In nucleotides, the CDR3 is TGTGCCAGCTCACCCGCGGAAGGGCGCTACACCTTC.

The V gene is TRBV5-4, the J gene TRBJ2-3; possible D gene TRBD1, 6 bases. This CDR3 spans 13 amino acids. Germline loops: CDR1 SGHNT, CDR2 YYREEE (reference sequence). The V end was cut by 4 bases, the J end by 5 bases, with 11 bases between. CDR3 sequence reads: CASSTNREDTQYF. The CDR3 bases are TGTGCCAGCAGCACCAACAGGGAAGATACGCAGTATTTT.

The chain combines TRBV2 with TRBJ1-5, with 7 bases aligning to TRBD1. J was trimmed by 8 bases and V by 1 base; bases with no gene match: 8. CDR1 SNHLY and CDR2 FYNNEI come from the germline V gene. There are 15 residues in the CDR3. This CDR3 is CASSEDTAGGKPQHF. CDR3 in DNA: TGTGCCAGCAGTGAAGATACGGCAGGGGGTAAGCCCCAGCATTTT.

This clone was seen a few times. The chain employs TRBV2 and TRBJ2-7, with D hard to call. V lost 6 bases to trimming and J lost 3 bases, with 18 bases between them. This CDR3 is 15 amino acids long. The germline V gene encodes CDR1 SNHLY and CDR2 FYNNEI. The CDR3 bases are TGTGCCAGCAGATTTGAAAGGGCAGATTTCTACGAGCAGTACTTC. Amino acids: CASRFERADFYEQYF.

This clone appeared once. This chain connects TRBV30 to TRBJ2-3, with TRBD1 identical over 8 bases. The CDR3 is made up of 14 amino acids. The germline CDR1 and CDR2 sequences are GTSNPN and SVGIG (reference sequence). The ends lost 4 bases at V and 0 bases at J; junction bases unmatched: 3. CDR3 region: CAWNRQGSTDTQYF. The CDR3 region has the DNA TGTGCCTGGAATCGACAGGGGAGCACAGATACGCAGTATTTT.

The rearrangement uses TRBV21-1 and TRBJ1-5; the table's D call, TRBD1, was not checked against the DNA. TRBV21-1 is a recognized pseudogene. The length of the CDR3 is 19 residues. CDR3 coding DNA: TGTGCCAGCAGCAAAAGCCTTTCCACAGGGAAGCACGACCATCAGCCCCAGCATTTT. Translated: CASSKSLSTGKHDHQPQHF.

The chain employs TRBV18 and TRBJ1-2, with D unclear. This CDR3 contains 14 residues. CDR1 is KGHSH and CDR2 is LQKENI in the germline V gene. The V end lost 2 bases, the J end lost 2 bases, and 9 bases lay between the germline ends. CDR3 protein: CASSPGTVNYGYTF. The CDR3 region has the DNA TGTGCCAGCTCACCAGGAACGGTAAACTATGGCTACACCTTC.

The J gene is TRBJ2-3, the V gene TRBV29-1; 7 positions match TRBD2. CDR1 is SQVTM, CDR2 ANQGSEA, per germline. The CDR3 consists of 14 residues. The junction had 9 bases not matched to a gene; V was cut back by 5 bases and J by 4 bases. The DNA of the CDR3 is TGCAGCGTTACGGCTAGCGGAGGGCCAGATACGCAGTATTTT. Translated, it gives CSVTASGGPDTQYF.

This rearrangement joins TRBV27 to TRBJ2-5; D is possibly TRBD2 (6 bases). Germline-derived CDR1 and CDR2 are MNHEY and SMNVEV (reference sequence). V was pared by 11 bases and J by 5 bases, with 12 bases between. This CDR3 is 11 amino acids long. The DNA for the CDR3 is TGTGCCTGCGGGGTACGGGAGACCCAGTACTTC. This sequence encodes CACGVRETQYF.

V usage is TRBV6-4 and J usage is TRBJ2-3, with D possibly matching TRBD2 (6 bases). The V gene lost 0 bases and the J gene lost 6 bases, with 13 bases spanning the gap. CDR1 and CDR2 from the germline V gene are MRHNA and SNTAGT. The CDR3 loop spans 15 amino acids. The CDR3 DNA sequence: TGTGCCAGCAGTGACTCGTGGGCCCGGGGGGATACGCAGTATTTT. Translating it yields CASSDSWARGDTQYF.

The V and J genes are TRBV7-3 and TRBJ1-1, with a tentative D call TRBD1 (6 bases). V lost 1 base and J lost 1, with 7 bases in between. The CDR3 is 14 residues long. Germline CDR1 SGHTA, CDR2 FQGTGA. CDR3 nucleotides: TGTGCCAGCAGCTTAAGCAGGGGGAACACTGAAGCTTTCTTT. Encoded protein: CASSLSRGNTEAFF. Full variable domain (remainder filled in from reference TRBV7-3 and TRBJ1-1): GAGVSQTPSNKVTEKGKYVELRCDPISGHTALYWYRQSLGQGPEFLIYFQGTGAADDSGLPNDRFFAVRPEGSVSTLKIQRTERGDSAVYLCASSLSRGNTEAFFGQGTRLTVV.

The genes are TRBV18 and TRBJ2-7, with a weak D call TRBD1 (5 bases). This CDR3 spans 13 amino acids. V was shortened by 3 bases and J by 5 bases, with 11 bases between the two germline ends. CDR1 and CDR2 (germline): KGHSH, LQKENI. CDR3 amino acids: CASSPRVYDEQYF. The CDR3 DNA sequence: TGTGCCAGCTCACCCAGGGTGTACGACGAGCAGTACTTC.

This clone occurred once. This sequence joins TRBV30 and TRBJ2-7; D gene unclear. Germline lookup yields CDR1 GTSNPN and CDR2 SVGIG (reference sequence). This CDR3 contains 11 residues. Deletions cut 0 bases from V and 5 bases from J, with 5 bases between. DNA of the CDR3: TGTGCCTGGAGTGTCGTCAACGAGCAGTACTTC. This sequence encodes CAWSVVNEQYF.

This chain joins TRBV19 and TRBJ1-2; D perhaps matches TRBD1 (5 bases). CDR1 and CDR2 from the germline V gene are LNHDA and SQIVND (reference sequence). The V gene lost 5 bases and the J gene lost 2 bases, with 15 bases spanning the gap. The CDR3 runs to 15 residues. CDR3 in DNA: TGTGCCAGTAGTTCAGACAGAATTTCCAACTATGGCTACACCTTC. This sequence encodes CASSSDRISNYGYTF.

The chain links TRBV25-1 to TRBJ2-7; TRBD1 matches at 10 bases. Germline CDR1 is MGHDK and CDR2 is SYGVNS. The CDR3 has 15 residues. Germline trimming cut 5 bases from V and 4 bases from J; bases unmatched to any gene: 8. This CDR3 is CASSPSGTGDYEQYF. DNA of the CDR3: TGTGCCAGCAGTCCTTCCGGGACAGGGGATTACGAGCAGTACTTC.

The chain couples TRBV19 to TRBJ1-5, with D perhaps matching TRBD1 (5 bases). Germline CDR1 LNHDA, CDR2 SQIVND (reference sequence). Trimming stripped 2 bases from V and 9 bases from J, with 11 bases between. There are 13 residues in the CDR3. CDR3 residues: CASSIWDDSPQHF. Here the CDR3 DNA reads TGTGCCAGTAGTATATGGGACGATTCGCCCCAGCATTTT.

The sample holds a few counts of this clone. The chain is built from TRBV10-3 and TRBJ2-7; a possible D gene is TRBD2 (5 bases). CDR1 and CDR2 (germline): ENHRY, SYGVKD. The CDR3 covers 11 residues. The V gene lost 6 bases and the J gene lost 4 bases, with 7 bases spanning the gap. The CDR3 nucleotides are TGTGCCATCAGGGGCGGGTACGAGCAGTACTTC. The encoded protein is CAIRGGYEQYF.

This sequence joins TRBV4-1 and TRBJ2-3; TRBD2 agrees at 7 bases. CDR1 MGHRA and CDR2 YSYEKL come from the germline V gene. This CDR3 has 15 residues. Trimming removed 4 bases from V and 4 bases from J; junction bases left unmatched: 8. CDR3 protein: CASSRTRGVPDTQYF. The CDR3 nucleotides are TGCGCCAGCAGCCGGACCCGGGGGGTACCAGATACGCAGTATTTT.

J is TRBJ1-1 and V is TRBV18; D uncertain. The CDR3 sequence is 12 residues long. CDR1 KGHSH and CDR2 LQKENI come from the germline V gene. Trimming pared 2 bases from V and 7 bases from J, leaving 8 bases between. CDR3 DNA sequence: TGTGCCAGCTCACCAGCCGGGATTGAAGCTTTCTTT. It yields the protein CASSPAGIEAFF.

The rearrangement joins TRBV9 to TRBJ2-1; 9 positions agree with TRBD1. The CDR3 consists of 15 residues. The V segment lost 0 bases and the J segment 9 bases; nucleotides outside the gene matches: 7. CDR1 and CDR2 (germline): SGDLS, YYNGEE. In nucleotides, the CDR3 is TGTGCCAGCAGCGTAGGGGACAGGGTAGGACTTGAGCAGTTCTTC. Protein product: CASSVGDRVGLEQFF.

V and J are TRBV29-1 and TRBJ2-1, with 10 bases matching TRBD1. V lost 5 bases to trimming and J lost 3 bases; unmatched junction nucleotides: 1. This CDR3 spans 13 amino acids. Germline CDR1 reads SQVTM; CDR2 reads ANQGSEA. The CDR3 nucleotides read TGCAGCGTTCGGACAGGGGGCTACAATGAGCAGTTCTTC. This codes for CSVRTGGYNEQFF.

This clone appeared a single time. The V call is TRBV19, the J call TRBJ2-3, with D uncertain. The V end lost 2 bases, the J end lost 4 bases, and 13 bases lay between the germline ends. This CDR3 region has 15 residues. Germline V gene lookup returns CDR1 LNHDA and CDR2 SQIVND (reference sequence). Here the CDR3 DNA reads TGTGCCAGTAGTATATTAGGCCGTGAAGCAGATACGCAGTATTTT. Translation: CASSILGREADTQYF.

The genes are TRBV5-5 and TRBJ2-3; no clear D gene. This CDR3 has 14 amino acids. Germline V lookup: CDR1 SGHKS, CDR2 YYEKEE (reference sequence). Between the trimmed V and J ends, which lost 1 base and 2 bases, there was a span of 8 bases. CDR3 residues: CASSLFSLTDTQYF. The CDR3 DNA is TGTGCCAGCAGCTTGTTTAGTCTCACAGATACGCAGTATTTT.

V and J are TRBV7-9 and TRBJ2-3; D is unresolved. The CDR3 totals 13 residues. The V end lost 4 bases, the J end lost 4 bases, and 9 bases lay between the germline ends. Looked up from germline, CDR1 is SEHNR and CDR2 is FQNEAQ (reference sequence). The CDR3 DNA sequence: TGTGCCAGCAGCTCCAACCGGGCAGATACGCAGTATTTT. It is translated as CASSSNRADTQYF. Full variable domain (rest looked up from reference TRBV7-9 and TRBJ2-3): DTGVSQNPRHKITKRGQNVTFRCDPISEHNRLYWYRQTLGQGPEFLTYFQNEAQLEKSRLLSDRFSAERPKGSFSTLEIQRTEQGDSAMYLCASSSNRADTQYFGPGTRLTVL.